This entry is about one TCR beta chain. Its antigen is unknown. Around 0.12 L of blood, on average, came from one heparinised draw per donor. Germline V gives CDR1 MNHEY, CDR2 SMNVEV (reference sequence). V dropped 4 bases and J dropped 6 bases, with 7 bases sitting between them. The CDR3 has 13 residues. The data are from a study of beta chain features in type 1 diabetes. cDNA synthesis used the whole RNA isolate, giving expressed TCRB sequences. Profiled with immunoSEQ multiplex PCR; TCRdb holds only in-frame clones, not every one. The sample shows 130,000 to 150,000 clones, about 13% of them seen only once. Overall study findings and caveats: Shorter TCRB CDR3s, moderately but significantly so, were found in Type 1 diabetes patients in all four CD4+ subsets.

V gene TRBV27 combines with J gene TRBJ1-6; D remains ambiguous. The clonotype comes from a man between 18 and 35 years old with type 1 diabetes. The specimen was central memory CD4+ T cells from blood. For the CDR3, the DNA is TGTGCCAGCAGTTCGCAGGTTAATTCACCCCTCCACTTT. Translated: CASSSQVNSPLHF.